The 29 T cell receptor beta chains given below trace back to one sample, sequenced in a study of blood T cell repertoires in COVID-19. Profiling relied on immunoSEQ multiplex PCR, and the TCRdb table lists in-frame clones only, not all of them. Of around 300,000 clones in the sample, about four fifths were seen once. The sequencing input was peripheral blood. The receptor source for this set is a man between 25 and 39 years old with active or convalescent COVID-19.

On this clone itself: This could be a read error, since a much larger clone is one nucleotide away. This sequence joins TRBV7-2 and TRBJ2-7, with D unresolved. The CDR3 loop spans 12 amino acids. Germline V gives CDR1 SGHTA, CDR2 FQGNSA. Trimming took off 0 bases at V and 4 bases at J, with 4 bases between the two ends. The CDR3 sequence: CASSLARYEQYF. In DNA, the CDR3 is TGTGCCAGCAGCTTAGCGCGGTACGAGCAGTACTTC.

The V gene is TRBV7-9, the J gene TRBJ2-7, with TRBD1 matching over 9 bases. Germline CDR1 reads SEHNR; CDR2 reads FQNEAQ (reference sequence). V shed 5 bases, J shed 3 bases, and the junction held 5 bases outside the gene matches. The CDR3 has 14 residues. DNA for the CDR3: TGTGCCAGCAGCCCCGGGACAGGGAACTACGAGCAGTACTTC. It encodes CASSPGTGNYEQYF.

The rearrangement uses TRBV13 and TRBJ2-7; no reliable D call. CDR3 length: 16 amino acids. Trimming removed 0 bases at V and 0 bases at J, with 12 bases between. CDR1 and CDR2 (germline): PRHDT, FYEKMQ (reference sequence). For the CDR3, the DNA is TGTGCCAGCAGCTTAGGCCCGGGTCGGAGCTCCTACGAGCAGTACTTC. This encodes CASSLGPGRSSYEQYF.

This clone was recorded many times. V and J are TRBV11-2 and TRBJ1-4; D perhaps matches TRBD1 (6 bases). The CDR3 runs to 14 residues. CDR1 SGHAT and CDR2 FQNNGV come from the germline V gene. V was shortened by 3 bases and J by 6 bases, with 11 bases between the two germline ends. The chain's CDR3 is CASSFTGQYEKLFF. As DNA, the CDR3 is TGTGCCAGCAGCTTCACAGGGCAATATGAAAAACTGTTTTTT.

V is TRBV2 and J is TRBJ2-1; 10 bases fit TRBD2. V lost 5 bases, J lost 5 bases, and 6 bases stayed unmatched. The CDR3 runs 15 residues. CDR1 and CDR2 from the germline V gene are SNHLY and FYNNEI. The CDR3 region has the DNA TGTGCCAGCAGTCAAAGCGGGGGGGAAAACAATGAGCAGTTCTTC. This sequence encodes CASSQSGGENNEQFF.

The chain is built from TRBV19 and TRBJ1-2; D possibly corresponds to TRBD1 (6 bases). CDR1 is LNHDA and CDR2 is SQIVND in the germline V gene (reference sequence). The germline V and J ends were trimmed by 5 bases and 4 bases, with 11 bases remaining between them. CDR3 size: 13 residues. The CDR3 DNA sequence: TGTGCCAGTAGTCCCGACAGGACCTATGGCTACACCTTC. Protein product: CASSPDRTYGYTF.

This sequence joins TRBV14 and TRBJ2-5; D uncertain. The germline CDR1 and CDR2 sequences are SGHDN and FVKESK. CDR3 length equals 15 residues. V was shortened by 5 bases and J by 1 base, with 14 bases between the two germline ends. CDR3 amino acids: CASSVQVGPQETQYF. The CDR3 nucleotides read TGTGCCAGCAGCGTCCAGGTCGGCCCCCAAGAGACCCAGTACTTC.

V is TRBV5-1 and J is TRBJ2-7, with 9 bases matching TRBD1. The CDR3 has 18 residues. V dropped 3 bases and J dropped 3; count of bases not matched to a gene: 16. Germline V gene data show CDR1 as SGHRS and CDR2 as YFSETQ. The CDR3 DNA reads TGCGCCAGCAGCTCCTCTGGCCGGGACAGGGTAGGCGGCTACGAGCAGTACTTC. Its translation: CASSSSGRDRVGGYEQYF.

V usage is TRBV24-1 and J usage is TRBJ2-1; the D gene is possibly TRBD2 (5 bases). This CDR3 is built from 15 residues. CDR1 is KGHDR and CDR2 is SFDVKD in the germline V gene. V was clipped by 3 bases and J by 0 bases, with 8 bases between them. CDR3 in amino acids: CATSDIGSSYNEQFF. Here the CDR3 DNA reads TGTGCCACCAGTGATATAGGGAGCTCCTACAATGAGCAGTTCTTC.

This clone was detected once. The chain carries TRBV7-2 and TRBJ1-5, with a tentative D call TRBD1 (6 bases). CDR1 and CDR2 (germline): SGHTA, FQGNSA. V lost 1 base and J 7 bases, leaving 14 bases between the germline ends. The CDR3 is 15 residues long. CDR3: CASSLGGTSGQPQHF. CDR3 nucleotides: TGTGCCAGCAGCTTAGGGGGGACATCGGGGCAGCCCCAGCATTTT.

This chain connects TRBV14 to TRBJ2-3, with 8 bases lining up with TRBD1. Germline-derived CDR1 and CDR2 are SGHDN and FVKESK. V shed 4 bases and J 2 bases; nucleotides not matched to a gene: 14. The CDR3 length is 18 residues. This CDR3 is CASSRSLQGAPNTDTQYF. The CDR3 DNA reads TGTGCCAGCAGCCGATCACTTCAGGGGGCGCCGAACACAGATACGCAGTATTTT.

V and J are TRBV4-1 and TRBJ1-5; 7 bases are shared with TRBD1. The CDR3 sequence is 14 residues long. V trimming: 1 base; J trimming: 6 bases; junction bases outside the gene matches: 3. CDR1 MGHRA and CDR2 YSYEKL come from the germline V gene. The CDR3 nucleotides read TGCGCCAGCAGCCAAGGGGACAGCGGTCAGCCCCAGCATTTT. As protein: CASSQGDSGQPQHF.

The chain employs TRBV5-1 and TRBJ1-1; D gene uncertain. The CDR3 extends over 14 amino acids. Germline assignment: CDR1 SGHRS and CDR2 YFSETQ. The V gene lost 2 bases and the J gene lost 5 bases, with 13 bases spanning the gap. The CDR3 is CASSFEGQGTEAFF. CDR3 nucleotides: TGCGCCAGCAGCTTCGAGGGCCAAGGAACTGAAGCTTTCTTT.

The rearrangement joins TRBV20-1 to TRBJ2-1; 10 bases align to TRBD1. The CDR3 loop spans 12 amino acids. V lost 3 bases and J lost 14; bases outside the gene matches: 7. Germline V CDR1 and CDR2: DFQATT, SNEGSKA (reference sequence). The CDR3 reads CSASEGQGLKFF. CDR3 coding DNA: TGCAGTGCTAGTGAGGGACAGGGGTTAAAGTTCTTC.

This clone appeared a few times. The J gene is TRBJ1-1, the V gene TRBV7-2, with D possibly being TRBD1 (6 bases). V was cut by 3 bases and J by 3 bases, with 14 bases left in between. CDR1 is SGHTA and CDR2 is FQGNSA in the germline V gene. This CDR3 contains 15 residues. DNA for the CDR3: TGTGCCAGCAGCTTCCCAGGGGCACCTTACACTGAAGCTTTCTTT. Its protein is CASSFPGAPYTEAFF.

The rearrangement links TRBV7-6 to TRBJ1-1; D ambiguous. CDR3 size: 15 residues. Germline V gene sequence: CDR1 SGHVS, CDR2 FNYEAQ. V was clipped by 0 bases and J by 3 bases, with 11 bases between them. CDR3 in DNA: TGTGCCAGCAGCTTAGCGGGCGGGAGGTACACTGAAGCTTTCTTT. The encoded protein is CASSLAGGRYTEAFF.

V gene TRBV5-1 combines with J gene TRBJ2-3; maybe TRBD2 (6 bases). Germline V lookup: CDR1 SGHRS, CDR2 YFSETQ. With 7 bases removed from V and 4 bases from J, the gap between germline ends came to 13 bases. This CDR3 spans 13 amino acids. CDR3 amino acids: CASGIRESDTQYF. CDR3 DNA: TGCGCCAGCGGGATTCGGGAGTCAGATACGCAGTATTTT.

The DNA for the CDR3 is TGCAGTGCTCTCGGGGGATACGAGCAGTACTTC. Its translation: CSALGGYEQYF. The V call is TRBV20-1, the J call TRBJ2-7; a possible D gene is TRBD2 (6 bases). CDR3 length: 11 amino acids. Germline V CDR1 and CDR2: DFQATT, SNEGSKA (reference sequence). V was cut by 5 bases and J by 4 bases, with 9 bases left in between.

The CDR3 spells CASSSGGRMNQPQHF. The CDR3 DNA reads TGTGCCAGCAGTTCCGGGGGGCGGATGAATCAGCCCCAGCATTTT. V gene TRBV6-2 or TRBV6-3 combines with J gene TRBJ1-5, with a tentative D call TRBD1 (6 bases). CDR3 length: 15 amino acids. The germline V and J ends were trimmed by 4 bases and 4 bases, with 14 bases remaining between them. Germline V gives CDR1 MNHEY, CDR2 SVGEGT.

The genes are TRBV3-1 (or the pseudogene TRBV3-2) and TRBJ2-4; tentatively, D is TRBD2 (6 bases). The CDR3 runs 15 residues. Trimming left V 3 bases short and J 0 bases short, with 9 bases between. CDR1 is LGHDT, CDR2 YNNKEL, per germline (reference sequence). The CDR3: CASSHPGLAKNIQYF. The CDR3, as DNA: TGTGCCAGCAGCCACCCGGGACTAGCCAAAAACATTCAGTACTTC.

The chain links TRBV19 to TRBJ2-7; 7 bases map to TRBD1. The germline V gene encodes CDR1 LNHDA and CDR2 SQIVND (reference sequence). The length of the CDR3 is 14 residues. V was pared by 9 bases and J by 1 base, with 9 bases of the junction left unmatched. The CDR3 sequence is CASRPGQFSYEQYF. The CDR3 nucleotides read TGTGCCAGCAGACCGGGACAGTTTTCCTACGAGCAGTACTTC.

J is TRBJ2-1 and V is TRBV29-1; D is undetermined. This CDR3 comprises 11 residues. CDR1 is SQVTM, CDR2 ANQGSEA, per germline. Trimming took 4 bases from V and 8 from J, leaving 9 bases between them. The DNA of the CDR3 is TGCAGCGTTGTATCCGGTTATGAGCAGTTCTTC. Translated, it gives CSVVSGYEQFF.

The chain has TRBV19 and TRBJ2-1; 8 nucleotides align to TRBD2. Germline assignment: CDR1 LNHDA and CDR2 SQIVND (reference sequence). The CDR3 has 16 residues. With V trimmed by 4 bases and J by 4 bases, 9 bases remained unmatched. The CDR3 is CASSTTLAGLYNEQFF. In DNA form, the CDR3 reads TGTGCCAGTAGTACAACCTTAGCGGGGTTATACAATGAGCAGTTCTTC.

This clone has only a few counts. The chain couples TRBV19 to TRBJ2-1, with 12 bases that match TRBD2. Germline V gene lookup returns CDR1 LNHDA and CDR2 SQIVND (reference sequence). With 3 bases clipped from V and 6 bases from J, the junction kept 3 bases outside the gene matches. This CDR3 comprises 15 residues. The CDR3, as DNA: TGTGCCAGTAGTATCGGACTAGCGGGATCCAATGAGCAGTTCTTC. Encoded protein: CASSIGLAGSNEQFF. The full variable domain, its missing parts supplied by reference TRBV19 and TRBJ2-1, is DGGITQSPKYLFRKEGQNVTLSCEQNLNHDAMYWYRQDPGQGLRLIYYSQIVNDFQKGDIAEGYSVSREKKESFPLTVTSAQKNPTAFYLCASSIGLAGSNEQFFGPGTRLTVL.

The rearrangement uses TRBV25-1 and TRBJ2-3, with a possible D match to TRBD2 (5 bases). V lost 1 base and J lost 0, with 5 bases in between. The CDR3 loop spans 14 amino acids. From germline, CDR1 is MGHDK and CDR2 SYGVNS. As DNA, the CDR3 is TGTGCCAGCAGTGAATGGGAGAGCACAGATACGCAGTATTTT. As protein: CASSEWESTDTQYF.

J is TRBJ2-1 and V is TRBV6-6; 9 bases map to TRBD2. Trimming at V came to 5 bases and at J to 8 bases, leaving 16 bases not matched to a gene. From germline, CDR1 is MNHNY and CDR2 SVGAGI (reference sequence). CDR3 length: 17 amino acids. In DNA, the CDR3 is TGTGCCAGCAGTCCAGAAACTAGCGGGCTCCTTGGGGATGAGCAGTTCTTC. Translation: CASSPETSGLLGDEQFF.

The chain carries TRBV9 and TRBJ2-7; 7 bases match TRBD1. The CDR3 sequence is 13 residues long. Germline V gene data show CDR1 as SGDLS and CDR2 as YYNGEE. J gave up 6 bases and V 3 bases, and 6 bases lay outside the gene matches. The CDR3 sequence is CASSGTGASEQYF. The CDR3 nucleotides are TGTGCCAGCAGCGGTACAGGGGCCAGCGAGCAGTACTTC.

The chain recombines TRBV12-3 or TRBV12-4 with TRBJ2-2; D remains ambiguous. The V and J ends lost 7 bases and 2 bases respectively, with 5 bases between them. The CDR3 totals 12 residues. The CDR3 region is CASTLNTGELFF. CDR3 coding DNA: TGTGCCAGCACCTTAAACACCGGGGAGCTGTTTTTT.

The DNA of the CDR3 is TGTGCCAGCAGTGAATTTGGACTAGCGGGAGAGGGGAGCTCCTACGAGCAGTACTTC. Translated: CASSEFGLAGEGSSYEQYF. The chain couples TRBV2 to TRBJ2-7, with 13 bases lining up with TRBD2. The CDR3 sequence is 19 residues long. Germline-derived CDR1 and CDR2 are SNHLY and FYNNEI. The trim removed 2 bases at V and 0 bases at J, leaving 10 bases unmatched.